The next 12 T cell receptor beta chains were all read from a single sample in a study of blood T cells in healthy people across ages. Sample-barcoded 5' priming and a J-beta primer mix drove a second PCR of 7 to 11 cycles. Using its own MiXCR run on the 5' RACE reads, TCRdb lists one record per CDR3 protein. Here the sample spans hundreds of thousands of distinct CDR3 sequences, around 48% being singletons. Sequencing used blood. The source is a man older than 75 in good health.

This sequence joins TRBV6-1 and TRBJ1-1; D is perhaps TRBD1 (6 bases). V was pared by 6 bases and J by 4 bases, with 21 bases between. The CDR3 consists of 16 residues. Germline V gene lookup returns CDR1 MNHNS and CDR2 SASEGT. The CDR3 DNA sequence: TGTGCCAGCAGGGGACAAGGGGGATTGCGGAGCACTGAAGCTTTCTTT. This translates into CASRGQGGLRSTEAFF.

The J gene is TRBJ1-4, the V gene TRBV7-6; TRBD1 is a possible D gene (5 bases). The germline V gene encodes CDR1 SGHVS and CDR2 FNYEAQ. V was trimmed by 5 bases and J by 3 bases, leaving 10 bases between them. The CDR3 contains 14 residues. The chain's CDR3 is CASSRMGANEKLFF. The DNA for the CDR3 is TGTGCCAGCAGCCGCATGGGGGCTAATGAAAAACTGTTTTTT.

This clonotype was detected only a few times. The CDR3 is CASSPGQLKETQYF. The CDR3, as DNA: TGTGCCAGCAGCCCGGGACAGTTGAAAGAGACCCAGTACTTC. This sequence joins TRBV7-2 and TRBJ2-5; 7 nucleotides agree with TRBD1. Germline V gene data show CDR1 as SGHTA and CDR2 as FQGNSA. Trimming took 5 bases from V and 3 from J; bases not matched to a gene: 6. This CDR3 is 14 amino acids long.

About this clonotype itself: A junction boundary mismatches the germline segment, possibly from a read error. The rearrangement uses TRBV3-1 and TRBJ2-5; no definite D call. The CDR3 runs to 15 residues. The V gene's germline CDR1 is LGHDT and CDR2 YNNKEL (reference sequence). This CDR3 reads CAGSQENGRWETQYF. Written as DNA, the CDR3 is TGTGCCGGCAGCCAAGAAAATGGCAGATGGGAGACCCAGTACTTC.

The gene calls are TRBV9 and TRBJ1-4; D may be TRBD1 (5 bases). The CDR3 spans 16 residues. Germline CDR1 and CDR2: SGDLS and YYNGEE. V was trimmed by 3 bases and J by 4 bases, leaving 16 bases between them. This CDR3 is CASSGPRAENNEKLFF. CDR3 coding DNA: TGTGCCAGCAGCGGGCCCAGGGCGGAGAATAATGAAAAACTGTTTTTT.

In this sample, this clonotype turned up a few times. This chain connects TRBV6-6 to TRBJ2-7, with D perhaps matching TRBD2 (7 bases). The CDR3 spans 14 residues. From germline, CDR1 is MNHNY and CDR2 SVGAGI (reference sequence). Trimming took 5 bases from V and 0 from J, leaving 11 bases between them. This CDR3 reads CASSRGGGSYEQYF. The CDR3 nucleotides are TGTGCCAGCAGTAGAGGGGGGGGCTCCTACGAGCAGTACTTC.

The genes are TRBV12-3 or TRBV12-4 and TRBJ2-1, with D possibly TRBD1 on 6 matching bases. Deletions cut 8 bases from V and 2 bases from J, with 16 bases between. The CDR3 has 15 amino acids. The DNA for the CDR3 is TGTGCCAGCTGTAGGCAGGGGATTACCTACAATGAGCAGTTCTTC. As protein: CASCRQGITYNEQFF.

This clonotype was seen more than once but under ten times. The rearrangement links TRBV6-5 to TRBJ2-7; D is undetermined. The CDR3 covers 13 residues. The germline V gene encodes CDR1 MNHEY and CDR2 SVGAGI. V lost 5 bases and J lost 7, with 15 bases in between. The DNA of the CDR3 is TGTGCCAGCAGTCTTCAGACCTCGCGGGAGCAGTACTTC. Its protein is CASSLQTSREQYF.

This chain links TRBV21-1 with TRBJ2-7. TRBV21-1 is assigned pseudogene status. CDR3 size: 16 residues. DNA of the CDR3: TGTGCCGGCAGCAAAGTGCACAGATCCACACTCTACGAGCAGTACTTC. This encodes CAGSKVHRSTLYEQYF.

J is TRBJ2-5 and V is TRBV3-1; D possibly corresponds to TRBD2 (6 bases). This CDR3 comprises 15 residues. The germline V gene encodes CDR1 LGHDT and CDR2 YNNKEL (reference sequence). The ends were cut back, 2 bases at V and 11 bases at J, with 21 bases in the middle. The CDR3 is CASSQSYGRGNEQYF. The CDR3 coding sequence is TGTGCCAGCAGCCAATCCTACGGGAGAGGGAATGAGCAGTACTTC.

The gene calls are TRBV20-1 and TRBJ1-1; D gene unclear. The CDR3 extends over 16 amino acids. Germline V CDR1 and CDR2: DFQATT, SNEGSKA (reference sequence). V shed 5 bases and J shed 1 base, with 20 bases lying between them. CDR3 DNA sequence: TGCAGTGCTCCCTCTCACATGCTACAGCCGAACACTGAAGCTTTCTTT. Encoded protein: CSAPSHMLQPNTEAFF.

The chain uses TRBV6-5 and TRBJ1-4; 7 nucleotides align to TRBD1. The CDR3 contains 14 residues. Germline loops: CDR1 MNHEY, CDR2 SVGAGI. V lost 5 bases, J lost 6 bases, and 6 bases stayed unmatched. CDR3 amino acids: CASSKQGFDEKLFF. The DNA of the CDR3 is TGTGCCAGCAGTAAACAGGGGTTTGATGAAAAACTGTTTTTT.